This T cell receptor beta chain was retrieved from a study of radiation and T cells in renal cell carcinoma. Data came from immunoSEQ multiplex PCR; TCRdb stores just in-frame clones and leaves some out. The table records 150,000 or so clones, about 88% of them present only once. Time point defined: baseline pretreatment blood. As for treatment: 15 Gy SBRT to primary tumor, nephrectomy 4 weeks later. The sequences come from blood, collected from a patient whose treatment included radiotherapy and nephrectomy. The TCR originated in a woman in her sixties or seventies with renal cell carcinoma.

The DNA for the CDR3 is TGTGCCAGCAGCTTCCCGGGACAGGGGGTCACCGGGGAGCTGTTTTTT. Protein sequence: CASSFPGQGVTGELFF. The chain is built from TRBV7-2 and TRBJ2-2, with TRBD1 matching 11 bases. This CDR3 region has 16 residues. Germline loops: CDR1 SGHTA, CDR2 FQGNSA. The V segment lost 3 bases and the J segment 4 bases; nucleotides outside the gene matches: 4. The variable domain in full, completed from reference TRBV7-2 and TRBJ2-2, reads GAGVSQSPSNKVTEKGKDVELRCDPISGHTALYWYRQSLGQGLEFLIYFQGNSAPDKSGLPSDRFSAERTGGSVSTLTIQRTQQEDSAVYLCASSFPGQGVTGELFFGEGSRLTVL.